The T cell receptor beta chain under discussion was sequenced for a study of T cell repertoires in cytomegalovirus infection. Overall study context: It was recently identified HLA-C-restricted and well-studied HLA-B-restricted CMV epitopes that the study used. Indications came from public TCR beta signatures; they pointed to CMV infection and to a matching HLA type.

The table lists this clonotype with a count of one. Its antigen is unidentified. A single base separates this from a much larger clone, so it may be a read error. Study findings and constraints: Carriers of CMV and the relevant HLA type were discriminated by public TCR beta frequency.

Each CDR3 protein is one row after TCRdb ran MiXCR on the reads. The sample carries a few hundred thousand distinct CDR3 sequences, roughly 42% recorded once. The V and J ends lost 3 bases and 6 bases respectively, with 18 bases between them. Germline assignment: CDR1 SGHTA and CDR2 FQGNSA. The CDR3 is made up of 15 amino acids. The clonotype comes from a human donor in good health (CMV status not recorded). Some clones in this sample may be carry-over from other donors' samples. V usage is TRBV7-2 and J usage is TRBJ2-7; D unclear. The source material was cultured PBMCs, sampled from culture after CMV antigen stimulation. CDR3: CASSFAQSGYSEQYF. Here the CDR3 DNA reads TGTGCCAGCAGCTTCGCGCAGTCCGGATACTCCGAGCAGTACTTC.